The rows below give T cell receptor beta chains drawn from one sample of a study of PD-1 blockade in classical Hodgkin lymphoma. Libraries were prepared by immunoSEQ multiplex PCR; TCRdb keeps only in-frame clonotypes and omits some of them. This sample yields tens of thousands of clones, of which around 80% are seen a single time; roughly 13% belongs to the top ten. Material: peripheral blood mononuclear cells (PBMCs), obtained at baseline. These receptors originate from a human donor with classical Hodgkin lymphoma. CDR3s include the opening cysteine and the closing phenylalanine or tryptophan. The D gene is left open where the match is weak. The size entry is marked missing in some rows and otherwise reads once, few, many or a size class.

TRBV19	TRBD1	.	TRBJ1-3	TGTGCCAGTAGTATGAGGGGACAGGCCGGAAACACCATATATTTT	CASSMRGQAGNTIYF
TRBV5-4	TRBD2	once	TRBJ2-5	TGTGCCAGCAGCTTGGAGGCTAGCGGGGGGGGAGAGACCCAGTACTTC	CASSLEASGGGETQYF
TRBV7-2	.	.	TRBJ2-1	TGTGCCAGCAGCTTAGCGGGGGCCGCCTACAATGAGCAGTTCTTC	CASSLAGAAYNEQFF
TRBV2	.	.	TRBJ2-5	TGTGCCAGCAGTGTTCGACCGGAGACCCAGTACTTC	CASSVRPETQYF
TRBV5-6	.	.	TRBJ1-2	TGTGCCAGCAGCCTAGGACTTACGGGCTACACCTTC	CASSLGLTGYTF
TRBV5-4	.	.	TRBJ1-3	TGTGCCAGCAGCTTAACGGGCCTCTACTCTGGAAACACCATATATTTT	CASSLTGLYSGNTIYF
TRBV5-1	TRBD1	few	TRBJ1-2	TGCGCCAGCAGCAGGAGACAGGGGGCGAACTATGGCTACACCTTC	CASSRRQGANYGYTF
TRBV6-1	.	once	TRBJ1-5	TGTGCCAGCACCTTGGACACCTATCAGCCCCAGCATTTT	CASTLDTYQPQHF
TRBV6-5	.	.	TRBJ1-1	TGTGCCAGCCGTGGGACGTTGAACACTGAAGCTTTCTTT	CASRGTLNTEAFF
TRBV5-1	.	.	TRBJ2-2	TGCGCCAGCGGCGAGAACACCGGGGAGCTGTTTTTT	CASGENTGELFF
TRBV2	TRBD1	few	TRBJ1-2	TGTGCCAGCAGGCCTCAGGGGGGGGGCCCAAGTATAGGCACCTTC	CASRPQGGGPSIGTF
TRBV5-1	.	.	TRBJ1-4	TGCGCCAGCAGCGTCGGGACGGTTTCGGAAAAACTGTTTTTT	CASSVGTVSEKLFF
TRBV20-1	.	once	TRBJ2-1	TGCAGTGCTTTAGCTGGCGGTGAGCAGTTCTTC	CSALAGGEQFF
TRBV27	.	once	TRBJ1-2	TGTGCCAGCAGTTTGATGGGGGGCTATGGCTACACCTTC	CASSLMGGYGYTF
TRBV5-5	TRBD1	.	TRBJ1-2	TGTGCCAGCAGTGGACAGGGAATAGAGGGCTACACCTTC	CASSGQGIEGYTF
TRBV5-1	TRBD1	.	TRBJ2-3	TGCGCCAGCAGCTTGGAGACAGGGTCAGATACGCAGTATTTT	CASSLETGSDTQYF
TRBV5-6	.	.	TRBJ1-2	TGTGCCAGCAGACAACTCATAGGTGGCTACACCTTC	CASRQLIGGYTF
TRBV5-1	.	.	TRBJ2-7	TGCGCCAGCAGCCCCTCCCTGACGGATTCCTACGAGCAGTACTTC	CASSPSLTDSYEQYF
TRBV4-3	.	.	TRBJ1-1	TGCGCCAGCAGCCAAGTCTTGGGGGGTGGGACTGAAGCTTTCTTT	CASSQVLGGGTEAFF
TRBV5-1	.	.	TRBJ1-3	TGCGCCAGCAGCTTGGGCTCTACAGGGATCTCTGGAAACACCATATATTTT	CASSLGSTGISGNTIYF
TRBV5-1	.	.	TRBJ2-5	TGCGCCAGCAGCTTGGGACCAACAGGGGAGGGGGAGACCCAGTACTTC	CASSLGPTGEGETQYF
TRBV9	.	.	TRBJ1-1	TGTGCCAGCAGCGTATCGCCGGGGACTGAAGCTTTCTTT	CASSVSPGTEAFF
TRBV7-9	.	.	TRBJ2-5	TGTGCCAGCAGCTTATACGGGCTAGGGGAGACCCAGTACTTC	CASSLYGLGETQYF
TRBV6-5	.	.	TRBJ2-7	TGTGCCAGCAGTTACGGGGGACAACTAGCCGAGCAGTACTTC	CASSYGGQLAEQYF